This TCR beta chain was sequenced in a study of blood T cell repertoires in COVID-19. As for the study in general: The origin of the acute and convalescent COVID-19 samples was the United States, Italy and Spain.

The ends were cut back, 2 bases at V and 6 bases at J, with 8 bases in the middle. Germline CDR1 SGHDN, CDR2 FVKESK. The CDR3 is 14 residues long. The table lists this clone with a count of one. While infection was still active, Seattle patients were enrolled and then followed longitudinally. As handled by the study authors: How many nucleated cells were present was estimated from reference gene primer amplification. The repertoire was sequenced with immunoSEQ multiplex PCR; TCRdb's copy has only in-frame clones and lacks some. V, J and clone size derive from that table, while D and trimming were established from the DNA sequence. The repertoire consists of 150,000 to 200,000 clones, with about 85% occurring once and the leading ten covering roughly 8.4%.

This sequence originates from a woman aged 80 or over with COVID-19, enrolled during active disease. Specimen: peripheral blood. V is TRBV14 and J is TRBJ1-6; no reliable D call. The CDR3 reads CASSQWRVNSPLHF. The CDR3 DNA reads TGTGCCAGCAGCCAATGGAGGGTTAATTCACCCCTCCACTTT. The whole variable domain, filled in from reference TRBV14 and TRBJ1-6, reads EAGVTQFPSHSVIEKGQTVTLRCDPISGHDNLYWYRRVMGKEIKFLLHFVKESKQDESGMPNNRFLAERTGGTYSTLKVQPAELEDSGVYFCASSQWRVNSPLHFGNGTRLTVT.